A single sample is the source of the 22 T cell receptor beta chains below, sequenced in a study of shared clonotypes between healthy human individuals. The repertoire was sequenced with immunoSEQ multiplex PCR; TCRdb's copy has only in-frame clones and lacks some. The data show about 1 million clones, under 80% seen once. The sequenced material came from memory CD4+ T cells sorted from blood. Regarding subset: CD45RA-negative fraction. These receptors all come from a man aged 18-30 years in good health.

The chain uses TRBV18 and TRBJ2-3; 9 bases fit TRBD2. The germline V gene has CDR1 KGHSH and CDR2 LQKENI. The CDR3 loop spans 16 amino acids. The ends lost 2 bases at V and 0 bases at J; junction bases unmatched: 3. In DNA, the CDR3 is TGTGCCAGCTCACCAATTGCGGGGGGGAGCACAGATACGCAGTATTTT. It codes for CASSPIAGGSTDTQYF.

The chain uses TRBV27 and TRBJ2-1; 7 bases line up with TRBD2. Germline V gene lookup returns CDR1 MNHEY and CDR2 SMNVEV (reference sequence). V lost 7 bases and J lost 6; bases outside the gene matches: 6. This CDR3 spans 13 amino acids. CDR3 sequence: CASTRTSSNEQFF. CDR3 in DNA: TGTGCCAGCACCAGGACTAGTAGCAATGAGCAGTTCTTC.

The rearrangement links TRBV29-1 to TRBJ2-5; a weak D match, TRBD2 (5 bases). The CDR3 sequence is 12 residues long. Germline-derived CDR1 and CDR2 are SQVTM and ANQGSEA. Trimming left V 4 bases short and J 4 bases short, with 10 bases between. The CDR3 is CSVGERRETQYF. The CDR3 DNA sequence: TGCAGCGTTGGGGAGAGAAGAGAGACCCAGTACTTC. The variable domain in full, completed from reference TRBV29-1 and TRBJ2-5, reads SAVISQKPSRDICQRGTSLTIQCQVDSQVTMMFWYRQQPGQSLTLIATANQGSEATYESGFVIDKFPISRPNLTFSTLTVSNMSPEDSSIYLCSVGERRETQYFGPGTRLLVL.

This clone has just one count. The rearrangement uses TRBV2 and TRBJ2-1; perhaps TRBD1 as D (6 bases). CDR3 length: 15 residues. The germline CDR1 and CDR2 sequences are SNHLY and FYNNEI. Trimming pared 1 base from V and 2 bases from J, leaving 9 bases between. The CDR3 sequence: CASSEGQAAYNEQFF. The CDR3 bases are TGTGCCAGCAGTGAAGGACAGGCGGCCTACAATGAGCAGTTCTTC.

The chain is built from TRBV6-5 and TRBJ2-5; D remains unclear. The J call is in doubt because the DNA end fits TRBJ2-7 better. This CDR3 comprises 13 residues. Germline V gene data show CDR1 as MNHEY and CDR2 as SVGAGI. For the CDR3, the DNA is TGTGCCAGCAGTGACCGATACACCTACGAGCAGTACTTC. Translated: CASSDRYTYEQYF.

Points on this clone: Just one base apart from a much larger clone, this may be a read error. V and J are TRBV5-4 and TRBJ2-7; no clear D gene. CDR1 and CDR2 (germline): SGHNT, YYREEE (reference sequence). V dropped 4 bases and J dropped 3 bases, with 5 bases sitting between them. The CDR3 covers 11 residues. CDR3 region: CASSQNYEQYF. The CDR3 region has the DNA TGTGCCAGCAGCCAGAACTACGAGCAGTACTTC.

The chain links TRBV29-1 to TRBJ1-1; 7 nucleotides match TRBD1. Per the germline V gene, CDR1 is SQVTM and CDR2 is ANQGSEA. The CDR3 is made up of 12 amino acids. V was pared by 5 bases and J by 4 bases, with 4 bases of the junction left unmatched. The CDR3, as DNA: TGCAGCGTTCTGACAGGGACCACTGAAGCTTTCTTT. As protein: CSVLTGTTEAFF.

The rearrangement uses TRBV2 and TRBJ2-2; 7 bases align to TRBD2. The CDR3 is made up of 15 amino acids. J lost 8 bases, V lost 2 bases, and 8 bases had no gene match. Germline-derived CDR1 and CDR2 are SNHLY and FYNNEI. The CDR3 here is CASSESGAPRGELFF. CDR3 in DNA: TGTGCCAGCAGTGAAAGCGGGGCCCCAAGGGGGGAGCTGTTTTTT.

About this clone: Within the sample, other DNA sequences also encode this same CDR3. The chain carries TRBV5-6 and TRBJ2-1; 7 positions match TRBD1. Germline V lookup: CDR1 SGHDT, CDR2 YYEEEE. V was pared by 0 bases and J by 7 bases, with 1 base of the junction left unmatched. The CDR3 spans 13 residues. CDR3 in DNA: TGTGCCAGCAGCTTGGACAGGGGAAATGAGCAGTTCTTC. Amino acids: CASSLDRGNEQFF. Complete variable domain (other parts from reference TRBV5-6 and TRBJ2-1): DAGVTQSPTHLIKTRGQQVTLRCSPKSGHDTVSWYQQALGQGPQFIFQYYEEEERQRGNFPDRFSGHQFPNYSSELNVNALLLGDSALYLCASSLDRGNEQFFGPGTRLTVL.

The gene calls are TRBV19 and TRBJ2-2; 11 nucleotides line up with TRBD1. The germline V gene has CDR1 LNHDA and CDR2 SQIVND (reference sequence). V was clipped by 6 bases and J by 4 bases; unmatched bases: 7. The CDR3 contains 16 residues. This CDR3 reads CASREPGTGGTGELFF. DNA for the CDR3: TGTGCCAGTAGGGAACCCGGGACAGGGGGCACCGGGGAGCTGTTTTTT.

With respect to this clone: A much larger clone lies one base from this, so it may be a read error. Within the sample, other DNA sequences also encode this same CDR3. The chain is built from TRBV5-1 and TRBJ1-5, with TRBD1 as a possible D gene (5 bases). In germline, CDR1 is SGHRS, CDR2 YFSETQ. CDR3 length: 13 amino acids. The germline V and J ends were trimmed by 0 bases and 7 bases, with 8 bases remaining between them. CDR3 sequence: CASSLERGQPQHF. The CDR3 bases are TGCGCCAGCAGCTTGGAAAGGGGCCAGCCCCAGCATTTT.

This clone showed up just once. This chain connects TRBV11-3 to TRBJ2-7; possible D gene TRBD1, 6 bases. CDR1 is SGHNT, CDR2 YENEEA, per germline. The V and J ends lost 5 bases and 6 bases respectively, with 14 bases between them. CDR3 length: 13 amino acids. DNA of the CDR3: TGTGCCAGCAGCCCCCGCCGAGGGGGCGAGCAGTACTTC. Translating gives CASSPRRGGEQYF.

The chain recombines TRBV18 with TRBJ2-7; 9 bases fit TRBD1. The CDR3 totals 14 residues. The junction had 3 bases not matched to a gene; V was cut back by 3 bases and J by 3 bases. Looked up from germline, CDR1 is KGHSH and CDR2 is LQKENI. In DNA form, the CDR3 reads TGTGCCAGCTCACCCGGGACAGGGCGCTACGAGCAGTACTTC. Protein product: CASSPGTGRYEQYF.

CDR3 sequence reads: CASSFAGVNTEAFF. The CDR3 bases are TGTGCCAGCAGTTTTGCCGGAGTGAACACTGAAGCTTTCTTT. This chain joins TRBV28 and TRBJ1-1; D is undetermined. Germline-derived CDR1 and CDR2 are MDHEN and SYDVKM. Trimming took 3 bases from V and 0 from J, leaving 8 bases between them. This CDR3 spans 14 amino acids. The whole variable domain, remainder taken from reference TRBV28 and TRBJ1-1, is DVKVTQSSRYLVKRTGEKVFLECVQDMDHENMFWYRQDPGLGLRLIYFSYDVKMKEKGDIPEGYSVSREKKERFSLILESASTNQTSMYLCASSFAGVNTEAFFGQGTRLTVV.

The chain links TRBV9 to TRBJ2-1; D not certain. Germline CDR1 is SGDLS and CDR2 is YYNGEE. The CDR3 contains 15 residues. Trimming removed 0 bases at V and 5 bases at J, with 12 bases between. As DNA, the CDR3 is TGTGCCAGCAGCGTAGGACCTGACACACACAATGAGCAGTTCTTC. Protein sequence: CASSVGPDTHNEQFF.

V is TRBV30 and J is TRBJ2-2; D is uncertain. V lost 2 bases and J lost 6, with 10 bases in between. There are 13 residues in the CDR3. CDR1 GTSNPN and CDR2 SVGIG come from the germline V gene (reference sequence). CDR3 sequence (DNA): TGTGCCTGGAGTATGACAAGCCCCGGGGAGCTGTTTTTT. Protein: CAWSMTSPGELFF.

This clone was detected only a few times. This chain connects TRBV6-5 to TRBJ2-5, with a possible D match to TRBD2 (6 bases). The germline V gene has CDR1 MNHEY and CDR2 SVGAGI. The ends were cut back, 6 bases at V and 4 bases at J, with 12 bases in the middle. The CDR3 spans 13 residues. CDR3 nucleotides: TGTGCCAGCAGCCGGGAGTTCCGAGAGACCCAGTACTTC. Translation: CASSREFRETQYF.

V usage is TRBV29-1 and J usage is TRBJ1-2; 8 bases are a match to TRBD1. CDR3 length equals 12 residues. The germline CDR1 and CDR2 sequences are SQVTM and ANQGSEA. Trimming at V came to 2 bases and at J to 8 bases, leaving 4 bases not matched to a gene. CDR3 in DNA: TGCAGCGTTGAAAGGACAGGGAAAGGCTACACCTTC. This gives the protein CSVERTGKGYTF.

The V call is TRBV5-1, the J call TRBJ1-2, with a tentative D call TRBD1 (6 bases). Trimming shortened V by 5 bases and J by 8 bases, and 22 bases separated the two germline ends. The CDR3 loop spans 15 amino acids. CDR1 is SGHRS and CDR2 is YFSETQ in the germline V gene. CDR3 loop: CASSSPGQSVRGYTF. The DNA for the CDR3 is TGCGCCAGCAGTTCCCCGGGACAAAGTGTGCGAGGCTACACCTTC.

The chain recombines TRBV7-2 with TRBJ2-3; D is ambiguous. In germline, CDR1 is SGHTA, CDR2 FQGNSA. The CDR3 extends over 14 amino acids. Trimming shortened V by 5 bases and J by 0 bases, and 9 bases separated the two germline ends. CDR3 sequence reads: CASSPQLSTDTQYF. The CDR3 region has the DNA TGTGCCAGCAGCCCCCAACTAAGCACAGATACGCAGTATTTT.

This clone was seen more than once but under ten times. The chain employs TRBV7-9 and TRBJ2-5, with D perhaps TRBD1 or TRBD2 (5 bases each). Germline loops: CDR1 SEHNR, CDR2 FQNEAQ (reference sequence). The CDR3 has 13 amino acids. V lost 4 bases to trimming and J lost 4 bases, with 10 bases between them. CDR3 in amino acids: CASSWAGRETQYF. DNA of the CDR3: TGTGCCAGCAGCTGGGCAGGGAGAGAGACCCAGTACTTC.

A remark on this clone: Other DNA sequences in this specimen translate into the identical CDR3. The rearrangement links TRBV2 to TRBJ2-7; 7 bases fit TRBD1. CDR3 size: 12 residues. Germline lookup yields CDR1 SNHLY and CDR2 FYNNEI. Trimming took 6 bases from V and 7 from J; bases not matched to a gene: 6. CDR3 nucleotide sequence: TGTGCCAGCAGCGGGGACAGCAATGAGCAGTACTTC. The encoded protein is CASSGDSNEQYF.